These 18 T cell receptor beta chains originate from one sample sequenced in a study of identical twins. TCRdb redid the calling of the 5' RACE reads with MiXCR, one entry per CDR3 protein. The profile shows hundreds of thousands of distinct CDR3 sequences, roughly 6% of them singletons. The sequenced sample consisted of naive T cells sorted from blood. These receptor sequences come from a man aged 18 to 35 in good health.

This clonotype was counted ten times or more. CDR3 loop: CASGGQGSGELFF. The CDR3 DNA reads TGTGCCAGCGGAGGACAGGGATCGGGGGAGCTGTTTTTT. The V gene is TRBV27, the J gene TRBJ2-2; 8 bases match TRBD1. Germline V gene lookup returns CDR1 MNHEY and CDR2 SMNVEV (reference sequence). The V gene end was trimmed by 8 bases and the J gene end by 8 bases; junction bases not matched to a gene: 7. The CDR3 sequence is 13 residues long.

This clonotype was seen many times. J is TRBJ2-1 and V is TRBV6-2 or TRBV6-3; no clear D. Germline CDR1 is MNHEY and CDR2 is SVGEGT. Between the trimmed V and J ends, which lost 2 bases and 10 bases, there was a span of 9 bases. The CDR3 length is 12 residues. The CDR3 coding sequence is TGTGCCAGCAGTTACCTGGCCCTCGAGCAGTTCTTC. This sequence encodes CASSYLALEQFF.

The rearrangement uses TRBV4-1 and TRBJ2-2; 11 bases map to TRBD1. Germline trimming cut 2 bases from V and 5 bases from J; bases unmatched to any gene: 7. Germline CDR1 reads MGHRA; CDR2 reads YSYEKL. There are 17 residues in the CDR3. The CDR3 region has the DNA TGCGCCAGCAGCCAAACGGGACAGGGGGTCAAAACCGGGGAGCTGTTTTTT. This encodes CASSQTGQGVKTGELFF.

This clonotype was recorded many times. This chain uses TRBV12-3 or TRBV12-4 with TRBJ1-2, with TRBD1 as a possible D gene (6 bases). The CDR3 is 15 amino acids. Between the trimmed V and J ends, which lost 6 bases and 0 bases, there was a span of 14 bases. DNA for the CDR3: TGTGCCAGCAGGCTAGGACAGTTCGCTAACTATGGCTACACCTTC. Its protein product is CASRLGQFANYGYTF.

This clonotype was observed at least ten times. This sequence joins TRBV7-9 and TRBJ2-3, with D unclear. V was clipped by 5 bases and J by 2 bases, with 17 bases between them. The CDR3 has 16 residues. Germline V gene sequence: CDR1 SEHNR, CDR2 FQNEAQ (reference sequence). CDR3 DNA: TGTGCCAGCAGCCGGGTAGGAGCGAGAGACACAGATACGCAGTATTTT. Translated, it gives CASSRVGARDTDTQYF.

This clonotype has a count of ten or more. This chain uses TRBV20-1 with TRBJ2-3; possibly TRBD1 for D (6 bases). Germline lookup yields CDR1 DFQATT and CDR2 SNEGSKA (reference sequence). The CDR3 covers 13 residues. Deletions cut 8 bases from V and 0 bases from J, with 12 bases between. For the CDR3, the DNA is TGCAGTCCAAATCAGGGGAGCACAGATACGCAGTATTTT. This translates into CSPNQGSTDTQYF.

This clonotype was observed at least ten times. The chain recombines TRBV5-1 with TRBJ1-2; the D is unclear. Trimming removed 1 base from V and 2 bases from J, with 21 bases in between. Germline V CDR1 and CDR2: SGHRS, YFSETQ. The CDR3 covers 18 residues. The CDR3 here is CASSLPKTALDENYGYTF. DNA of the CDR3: TGCGCCAGCAGCTTGCCGAAAACAGCGTTAGATGAGAACTATGGCTACACCTTC.

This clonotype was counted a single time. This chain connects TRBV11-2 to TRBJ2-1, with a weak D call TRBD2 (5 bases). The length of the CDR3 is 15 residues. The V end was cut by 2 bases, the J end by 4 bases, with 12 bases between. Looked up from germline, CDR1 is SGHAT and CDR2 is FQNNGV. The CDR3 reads CASSLSERIYNEQFF. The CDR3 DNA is TGTGCCAGCAGCTTATCGGAGCGGATATACAATGAGCAGTTCTTC.

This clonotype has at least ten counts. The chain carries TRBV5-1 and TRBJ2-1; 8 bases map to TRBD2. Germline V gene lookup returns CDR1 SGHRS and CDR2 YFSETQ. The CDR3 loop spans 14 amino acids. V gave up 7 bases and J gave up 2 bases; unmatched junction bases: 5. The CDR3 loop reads CASALAEPYNEQFF. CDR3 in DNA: TGCGCCAGCGCACTAGCGGAGCCCTACAATGAGCAGTTCTTC.

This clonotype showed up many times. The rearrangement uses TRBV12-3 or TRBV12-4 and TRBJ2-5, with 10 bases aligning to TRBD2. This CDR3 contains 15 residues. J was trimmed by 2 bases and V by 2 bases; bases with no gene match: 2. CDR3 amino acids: CASSLSLAGQETQYF. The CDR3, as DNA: TGTGCCAGCAGTTTATCACTAGCGGGACAAGAGACCCAGTACTTC.

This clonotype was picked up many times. CDR3 sequence reads: CASSRSGTSGLQEPEYF. Written as DNA, the CDR3 is TGTGCCAGCAGCCGATCTGGGACTAGCGGCCTACAGGAGCCGGAGTATTTT. This sequence joins TRBV6-1 and TRBJ2-3, with 11 bases fitting TRBD2. The CDR3 sequence is 17 residues long. The V and J ends lost 6 bases and 13 bases, in that order; junction bases with no gene match: 21. The germline V gene has CDR1 MNHNS and CDR2 SASEGT.

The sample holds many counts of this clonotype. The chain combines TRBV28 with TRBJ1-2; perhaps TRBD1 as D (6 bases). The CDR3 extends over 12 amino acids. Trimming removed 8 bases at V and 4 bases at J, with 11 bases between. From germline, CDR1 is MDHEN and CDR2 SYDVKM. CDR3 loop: CASGGQSYGYTF. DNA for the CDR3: TGTGCCAGCGGGGGGCAGTCCTATGGCTACACCTTC.

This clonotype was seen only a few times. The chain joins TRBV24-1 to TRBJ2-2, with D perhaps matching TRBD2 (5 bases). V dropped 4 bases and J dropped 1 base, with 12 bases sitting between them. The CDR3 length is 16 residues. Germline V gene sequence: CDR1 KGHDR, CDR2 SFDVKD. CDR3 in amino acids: CATSEWTGKNTGELFF. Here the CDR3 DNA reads TGTGCCACCAGTGAGTGGACGGGGAAGAACACCGGGGAGCTGTTTTTT.

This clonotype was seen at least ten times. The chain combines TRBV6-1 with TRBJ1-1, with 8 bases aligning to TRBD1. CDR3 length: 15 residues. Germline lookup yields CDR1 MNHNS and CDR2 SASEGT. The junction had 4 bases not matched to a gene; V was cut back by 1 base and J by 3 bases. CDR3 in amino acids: CASSEGTGLDTEAFF. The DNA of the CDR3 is TGTGCCAGCAGTGAAGGGACAGGGCTTGACACTGAAGCTTTCTTT.

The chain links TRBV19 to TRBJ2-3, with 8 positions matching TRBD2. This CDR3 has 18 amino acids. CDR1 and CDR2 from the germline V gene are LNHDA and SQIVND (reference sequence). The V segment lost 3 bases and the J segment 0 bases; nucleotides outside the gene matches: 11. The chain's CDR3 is CASSMGLGGDLSTDTQYF. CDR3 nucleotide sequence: TGTGCCAGTAGTATGGGACTAGGAGGGGATCTTAGCACAGATACGCAGTATTTT.

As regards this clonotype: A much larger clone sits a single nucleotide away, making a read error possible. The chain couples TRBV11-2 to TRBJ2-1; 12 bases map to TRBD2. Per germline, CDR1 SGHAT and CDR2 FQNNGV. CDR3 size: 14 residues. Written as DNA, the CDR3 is TGTGCCAGCAGCTCAAGGACTAGCGGGGTTGAGCAGTGCTTC. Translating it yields CASSSRTSGVEQCF.

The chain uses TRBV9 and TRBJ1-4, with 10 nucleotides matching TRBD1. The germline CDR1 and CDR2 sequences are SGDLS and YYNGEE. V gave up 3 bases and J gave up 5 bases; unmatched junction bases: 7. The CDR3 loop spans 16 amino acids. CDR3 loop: CASSAGPGQGNEKLFF. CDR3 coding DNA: TGTGCCAGCAGCGCTGGGCCGGGACAGGGGAATGAAAAACTGTTTTTT.

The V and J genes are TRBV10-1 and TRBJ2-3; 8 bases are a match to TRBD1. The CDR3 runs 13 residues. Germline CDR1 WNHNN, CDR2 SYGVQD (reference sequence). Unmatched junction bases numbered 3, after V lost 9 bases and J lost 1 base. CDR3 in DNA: TGCGCCAGTACGGACAGGGGCACAGATACGCAGTATTTT. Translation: CASTDRGTDTQYF.